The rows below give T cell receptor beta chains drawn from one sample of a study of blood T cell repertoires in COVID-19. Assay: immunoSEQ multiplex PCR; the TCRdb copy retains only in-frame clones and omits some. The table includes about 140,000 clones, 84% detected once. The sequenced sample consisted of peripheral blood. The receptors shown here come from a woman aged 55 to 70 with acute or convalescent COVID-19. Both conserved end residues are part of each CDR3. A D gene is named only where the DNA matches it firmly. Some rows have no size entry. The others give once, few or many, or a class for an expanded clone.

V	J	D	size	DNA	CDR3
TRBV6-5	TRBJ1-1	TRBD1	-	TGTGCCAGCAGCCCCCGACAGGGCCCCACTGAAGCTTTCTTT	CASSPRQGPTEAFF
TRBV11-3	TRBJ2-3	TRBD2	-	TGTGCCAGCAGCTTAGATCGGGGTAGCGGGGATACGCAGTATTTT	CASSLDRGSGDTQYF
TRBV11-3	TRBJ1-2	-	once	TGTGCCAGCAGCTCCTCAAGGGGCCTCTACACCTTC	CASSSSRGLYTF
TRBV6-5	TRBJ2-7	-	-	TGTGCCAGTCGACAGGTTAACTCCTACGAGCAGTACTTC	CASRQVNSYEQYF
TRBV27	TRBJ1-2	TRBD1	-	TGTGCCAGCAGCCGACAGGGGGCATTTGGCTACACCTTC	CASSRQGAFGYTF
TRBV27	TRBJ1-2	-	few	TGTGCCAGCAGTTTATCTCAGGGTAGGGTTAATGGCTACACCTTC	CASSLSQGRVNGYTF
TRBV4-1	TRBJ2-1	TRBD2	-	TGCGCCAGCAGCCACCTAGTGGCTAGCGGGAGCTCCTACAATGAGCAGTTCTTC	CASSHLVASGSSYNEQFF
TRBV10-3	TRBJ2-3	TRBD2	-	TGTGCCATCAGTGAGCACGGCGGGAGGGCGGGGGATACGCAGTATTTT	CAISEHGGRAGDTQYF
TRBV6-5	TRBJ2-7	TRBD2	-	TGTGCCAGCAGGGGCGGGAGTGCCACCTACGAGCAGTACTTC	CASRGGSATYEQYF
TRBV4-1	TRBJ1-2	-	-	TGCGCCAGCAGCCAAGCAAGGCTTAGCCATGGGTATGCCTCGGCTTATGGCTACACCTTC	CASSQARLSHGYASAYGYTF
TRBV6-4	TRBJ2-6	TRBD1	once	TGTGCCAGCAGTGACGGACAGGGGATGTCAGCTGGGGCCAACGTCCTGACTTTC	CASSDGQGMSAGANVLTF
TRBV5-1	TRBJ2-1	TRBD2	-	TGCGCCAGCAGCTCCGGACTAGCTGTCTACAATGAGCAGTTCTTC	CASSSGLAVYNEQFF
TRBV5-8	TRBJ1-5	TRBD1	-	TGTGCCAGCAGCCCACAGGGGCTCAGGGAGCCCCAGCATTTT	CASSPQGLREPQHF
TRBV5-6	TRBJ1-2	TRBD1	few	TGTGCCAGCAGCTGGGGCAGGGGGCGAGGCTATGGCTACACCTTC	CASSWGRGRGYGYTF
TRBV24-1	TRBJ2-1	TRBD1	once	TGTGCCACCAGTGATGTCCACCGGGACAGGGGCGCGGATGAGCAGTTCTTC	CATSDVHRDRGADEQFF
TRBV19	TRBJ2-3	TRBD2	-	TGTGCCAGTAGTCGCACTAGCGGGAGGGTAGCAGATACGCAGTATTTT	CASSRTSGRVADTQYF
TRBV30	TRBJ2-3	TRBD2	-	TGTGCCTTCCGCCAACTAGCGGGGGGCGGGACGCAGTATTTT	CAFRQLAGGGTQYF
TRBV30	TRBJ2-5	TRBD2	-	TGTGCCTGGAACGGGGGGACTAGCGAAGAGACCCAGTACTTC	CAWNGGTSEETQYF
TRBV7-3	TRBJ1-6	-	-	TGTGCCAGCAGCTTAACTCCGGACGGGGGATCACCCCTCCACTTT	CASSLTPDGGSPLHF
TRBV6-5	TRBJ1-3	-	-	TGTGCCAGCAGTTACACACAGGGAACTGGAAACACCATATATTTT	CASSYTQGTGNTIYF
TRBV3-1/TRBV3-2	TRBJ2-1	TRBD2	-	TGTGCCAGCAGCCCCAGCGGGAGCCATGAGCAGTTCTTC	CASSPSGSHEQFF
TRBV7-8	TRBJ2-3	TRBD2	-	TGTGCCAGCAGCCAACCCCGGACTAGCGGGAATAAAGGAGGGCTAAAGACGCAGTATTTT	CASSQPRTSGNKGGLKTQYF
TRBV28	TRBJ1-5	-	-	TGTGCCAGCAGTTTTCTGGGCACGGAAAGCAATCAGCCCCAGCATTTT	CASSFLGTESNQPQHF